Listed below are T cell receptor beta chains from one sample, sequenced in a study of blood T cell repertoires in COVID-19. Method: immunoSEQ multiplex PCR; TCRdb's copy keeps in-frame clones and lacks some. The sample records roughly 180,000 clones, roughly 85% being singletons. The sample was peripheral blood. The source of these receptors is a woman aged 55-70 years with acute or convalescent COVID-19. The CDR3 runs from the conserved cysteine through the conserved F or W. Size is omitted from some rows. Given values are once, few, many or a class for expanded clones.

V	size	J	CDR3
TRBV6-5	once	TRBJ1-1	CASRGNRGTEAFF
TRBV4-1	once	TRBJ1-2	CASSQGERQGGGYGYTF
TRBV19	NA	TRBJ1-1	CASSILGQTSMNTEAFF
TRBV20-1	NA	TRBJ2-7	CSARSSYEQYF
TRBV7-9	NA	TRBJ2-1	CASSFFSGNEQFF
TRBV2	once	TRBJ2-7	CASSANGLATYEQYF
TRBV24-1	NA	TRBJ2-1	CATSDPSSGGREQFF
TRBV30	NA	TRBJ2-1	CAWRGVGSGSMRNEQFF
TRBV7-9	NA	TRBJ1-1	CASSPAWTRPNTEAFF
TRBV27	NA	TRBJ2-1	CASSLSRTSSQFF
TRBV19	NA	TRBJ2-1	CASSISTGAYNEQFF
TRBV7-3	NA	TRBJ2-2	CASSVLRTGRIGNTGELFF
TRBV5-4	NA	TRBJ1-6	CASSLGQGESPLHF
TRBV6-5	NA	TRBJ1-2	CASSFHSPNYGYTF
TRBV28	NA	TRBJ2-7	CASSPIQRGYEQYF
TRBV2	NA	TRBJ2-1	CASIPGTSGMGNEQFF
TRBV14	NA	TRBJ2-1	CASSQDPASSYNEQFF
TRBV2	NA	TRBJ1-2	CASSRTTDYGYTF
TRBV3-1/TRBV3-2	NA	TRBJ2-1	CASSPTYSSYNEQFF
TRBV10-2	NA	TRBJ2-7	CASGRGQGLEQYF
TRBV5-5	NA	TRBJ2-1	CASSLRDSTYNEQFF
TRBV19	NA	TRBJ1-5	CASSPRQGYSNQPQHF
TRBV4-1	NA	TRBJ2-1	CASSQEQGSSYNEQFF
TRBV30	NA	TRBJ1-2	CAWSVQGKHGYTF
TRBV6-1	NA	TRBJ1-6	CASSDGTGINSPLHF
TRBV6-6	NA	TRBJ1-6	CASSYSVQSGGSPLHF
TRBV28	NA	TRBJ1-5	CASSFFSGGQPQHF
TRBV4-2	NA	TRBJ2-1	CASSRLGQKNEQFF
TRBV7-6	NA	TRBJ2-1	CASSLSLRTEQFF
TRBV4-1	NA	TRBJ1-3	CASRSGNTIYF
TRBV29-1	NA	TRBJ2-7	CSVVWGVNYEQYF
TRBV6-6	NA	TRBJ2-1	CASSHTRWGSSGKYKKQFF
TRBV3-1/TRBV3-2	NA	TRBJ2-1	CASSHRQGYRNEQFF
TRBV11-2	NA	TRBJ2-2	CASSLALFPGELFF
TRBV29-1	NA	TRBJ1-5	CSVAQAIDQPQHF
TRBV29-1	NA	TRBJ1-2	CSVLDREEGIYGYTF
TRBV5-6	NA	TRBJ2-6	CASKTGDRLSGANVLTF
TRBV11-2	few	TRBJ1-6	CASSFPRGQGNSPLHF
TRBV2	NA	TRBJ1-2	CASSGGPGQIGGYTF